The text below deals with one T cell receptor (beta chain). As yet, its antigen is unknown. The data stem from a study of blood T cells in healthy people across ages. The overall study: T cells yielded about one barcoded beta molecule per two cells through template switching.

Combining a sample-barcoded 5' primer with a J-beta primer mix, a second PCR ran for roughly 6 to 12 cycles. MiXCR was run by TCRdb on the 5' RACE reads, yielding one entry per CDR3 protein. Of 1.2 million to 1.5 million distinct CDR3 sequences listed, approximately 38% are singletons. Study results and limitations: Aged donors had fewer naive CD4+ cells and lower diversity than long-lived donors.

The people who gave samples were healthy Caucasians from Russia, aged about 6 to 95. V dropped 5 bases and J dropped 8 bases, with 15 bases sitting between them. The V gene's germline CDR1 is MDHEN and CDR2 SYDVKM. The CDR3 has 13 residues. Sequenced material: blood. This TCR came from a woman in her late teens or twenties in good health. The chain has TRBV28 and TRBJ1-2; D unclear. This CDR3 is CASSVVTAWGYTF. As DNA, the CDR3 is TGTGCCAGCAGTGTTGTCACGGCGTGGGGCTACACCTTC.